The T cell receptor (beta chain) under discussion was sequenced for a study of T-cell memory formation after mild COVID-19. Using constant-segment primers, 5'RACE produced TCR alpha and TCR beta cDNA libraries carrying sample barcodes and UMIs. TCRdb independently ran MiXCR on the 5' RACE reads; one entry per CDR3 protein. This table has roughly 600,000 distinct CDR3 sequences, over 15% appearing once. V dropped 5 bases and J dropped 10 bases, with 12 bases sitting between them. Germline CDR1 is SGHAT and CDR2 is FQNNGV. This CDR3 region has 12 residues. Material for sequencing was PBMCs or a T cell subset sorted from them (not recorded which). The clonotype originates from an adult woman who had mild COVID-19 (a few samples of this study predate the infection). Cell type and time point are not known. The chain recombines TRBV11-2 with TRBJ1-3, with D perhaps matching TRBD1 (5 bases). The CDR3 region is CASSQLGETIYF. As DNA, the CDR3 is TGTGCCAGCAGCCAGCTGGGGGAGACCATATATTTT.